This TCR beta chain was obtained from a study of blood T cell repertoires in COVID-19. About the research overall: Spain, Italy and the United States supplied samples that represented acute and convalescent COVID-19. In each case, the material was cDNA or gDNA derived from T cells, B-cell-depleted T cells, or PBMCs.

Germline V gene sequence: CDR1 SNHLY, CDR2 FYNNEI. Trimming left V 6 bases short and J 5 bases short, with 14 bases between. The CDR3 contains 14 residues. In the source study's methods: Amplifying reference gene primers gave estimates of nucleated cell counts. Profiled with immunoSEQ multiplex PCR; TCRdb holds only in-frame clones, not every one. V and J calls and clone size are those listed in that table; D and trimming were worked out from the DNA. This sample has roughly 220,000 clones, with approximately 84% found just once. The chain is built from TRBV2 and TRBJ2-1, with D perhaps matching TRBD2 (6 bases). Material: peripheral blood. This TCR was sampled from a man older than 75 with acute or convalescent COVID-19. The CDR3 sequence is CASRVTRLDNEQFF. The DNA for the CDR3 is TGTGCCAGCAGAGTGACTAGGCTCGACAATGAGCAGTTCTTC.